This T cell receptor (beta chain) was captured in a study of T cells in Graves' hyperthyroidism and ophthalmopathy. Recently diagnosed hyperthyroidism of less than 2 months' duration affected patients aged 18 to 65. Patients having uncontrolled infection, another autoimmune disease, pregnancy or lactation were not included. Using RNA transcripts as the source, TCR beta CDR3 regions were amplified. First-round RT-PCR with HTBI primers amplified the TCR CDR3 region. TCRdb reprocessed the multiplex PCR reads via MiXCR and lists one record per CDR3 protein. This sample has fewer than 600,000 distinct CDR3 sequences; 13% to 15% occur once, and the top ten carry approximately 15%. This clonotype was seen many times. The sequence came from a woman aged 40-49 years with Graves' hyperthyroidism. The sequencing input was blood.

The CDR3 sequence is CASSSFLNQPQHF. Written as DNA, the CDR3 is TGTGCCAGCAGTTCCTTCCTCAATCAGCCCCAGCATTTT. This chain links TRBV6-2 or TRBV6-3 with TRBJ1-5; D is unclear. This CDR3 is 13 amino acids long. V gave up 4 bases and J gave up 3 bases, with 7 bases separating them. Germline assignment: CDR1 MNHEY and CDR2 SVGEGT.